This TCR beta chain emerged from a study of blood T cell repertoires in COVID-19. Sequencing was performed with immunoSEQ multiplex PCR; in TCRdb, only in-frame clones are kept and a portion is missing. Found here are 60,000 to 80,000 clones, 70% to 90% of them singletons; the top ten hold 3.9%. Trimming removed 5 bases from V and 3 bases from J, with 8 bases in between. The germline V gene encodes CDR1 MNHEY and CDR2 SVGEGT. The CDR3 length is 12 residues. The sequenced material came from peripheral blood. The source of this sequence is a human donor in a cohort sampled during active COVID-19. This chain uses TRBV6-2 or TRBV6-3 with TRBJ2-7, with D perhaps TRBD1 (5 bases). The CDR3 nucleotides read TGTGCCAGCAGTCGCGACAGCTACGAGCAGTACTTC. Amino acid sequence: CASSRDSYEQYF.